The TCR beta chain under discussion was sequenced for a study of blood T cell repertoires in COVID-19. TCRdb's copy holds only in-frame clones and misses some; the assay was immunoSEQ multiplex PCR. The sample has some 99,000 clones; 81% are singletons. Germline CDR1 and CDR2: MNHEY and SVGAGI. The CDR3 sequence is 14 residues long. V lost 6 bases to trimming and J lost 5 bases; unmatched junction nucleotides: 2. This sequence was found in a woman older than 75 with acute or convalescent COVID-19. V usage is TRBV6-5 and J usage is TRBJ2-1; 12 bases align to TRBD2. The sequenced material came from peripheral blood. CDR3 in amino acids: CASRSSGGDNEQFF. The CDR3 nucleotides are TGTGCCAGCAGGTCTAGCGGGGGGGACAATGAGCAGTTCTTC.